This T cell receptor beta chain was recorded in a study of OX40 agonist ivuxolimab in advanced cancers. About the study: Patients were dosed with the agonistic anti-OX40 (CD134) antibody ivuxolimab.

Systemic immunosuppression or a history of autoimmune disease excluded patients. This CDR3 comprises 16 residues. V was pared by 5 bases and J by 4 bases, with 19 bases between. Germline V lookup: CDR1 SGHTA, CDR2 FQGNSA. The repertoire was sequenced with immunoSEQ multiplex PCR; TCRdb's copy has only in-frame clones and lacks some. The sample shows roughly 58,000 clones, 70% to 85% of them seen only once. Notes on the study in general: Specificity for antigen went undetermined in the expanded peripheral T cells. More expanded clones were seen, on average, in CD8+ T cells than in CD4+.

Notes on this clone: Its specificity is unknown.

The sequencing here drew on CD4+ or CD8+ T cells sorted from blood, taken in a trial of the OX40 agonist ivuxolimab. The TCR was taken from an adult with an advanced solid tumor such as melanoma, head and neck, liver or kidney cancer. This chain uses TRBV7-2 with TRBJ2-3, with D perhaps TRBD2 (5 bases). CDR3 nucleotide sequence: TGTGCCAGCAGCCTAAACCCTCCGGGATCCTCAGATACGCAGTATTTT. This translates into CASSLNPPGSSDTQYF.